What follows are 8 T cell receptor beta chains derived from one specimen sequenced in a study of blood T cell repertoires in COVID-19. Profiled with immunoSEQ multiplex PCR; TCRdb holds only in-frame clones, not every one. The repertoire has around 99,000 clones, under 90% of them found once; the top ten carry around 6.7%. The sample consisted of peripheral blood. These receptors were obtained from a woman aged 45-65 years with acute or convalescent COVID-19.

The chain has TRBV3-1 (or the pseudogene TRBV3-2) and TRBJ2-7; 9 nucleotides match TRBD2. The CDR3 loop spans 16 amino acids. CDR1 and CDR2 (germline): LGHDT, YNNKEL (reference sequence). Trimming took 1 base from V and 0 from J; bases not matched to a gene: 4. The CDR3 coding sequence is TGTGCCAGCAGCCAAGCAAGCGGGGGGAGCTCCTACGAGCAGTACTTC. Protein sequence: CASSQASGGSSYEQYF.

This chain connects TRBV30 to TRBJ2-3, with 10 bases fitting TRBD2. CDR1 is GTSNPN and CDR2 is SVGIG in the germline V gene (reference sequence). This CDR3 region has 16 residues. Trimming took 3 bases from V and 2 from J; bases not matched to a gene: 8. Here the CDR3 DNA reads TGTGCCTGGAGAAGGGTTAGCGGGGGGCTCACAGATACGCAGTATTTT. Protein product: CAWRRVSGGLTDTQYF. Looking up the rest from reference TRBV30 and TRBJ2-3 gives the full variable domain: SQTIHQWPATLVQPVGSPLSLECTVEGTSNPNLYWYRQAAGRGLQLLFYSVGIGQISSEVPQNLSASRPQDRQFILSSKKLLLSDSGFYLCAWRRVSGGLTDTQYFGPGTRLTVL.

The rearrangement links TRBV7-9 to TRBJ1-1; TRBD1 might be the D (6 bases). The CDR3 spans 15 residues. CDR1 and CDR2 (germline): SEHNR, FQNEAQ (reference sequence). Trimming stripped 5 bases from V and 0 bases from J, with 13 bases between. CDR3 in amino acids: CASSANRALNTEAFF. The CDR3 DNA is TGTGCCAGCAGCGCGAACAGGGCCTTGAACACTGAAGCTTTCTTT.

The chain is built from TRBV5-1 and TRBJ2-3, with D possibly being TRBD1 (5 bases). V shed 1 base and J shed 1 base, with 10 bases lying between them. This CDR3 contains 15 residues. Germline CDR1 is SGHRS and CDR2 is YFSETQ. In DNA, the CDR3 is TGCGCCAGCAGCTTGTATGGGGCCGGCACAGATACGCAGTATTTT. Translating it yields CASSLYGAGTDTQYF. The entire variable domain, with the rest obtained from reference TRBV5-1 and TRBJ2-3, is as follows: KAGVTQTPRYLIKTRGQQVTLSCSPISGHRSVSWYQQTPGQGLQFLFEYFSETQRNKGNFPGRFSGRQFSNSRSEMNVSTLELGDSALYLCASSLYGAGTDTQYFGPGTRLTVL.

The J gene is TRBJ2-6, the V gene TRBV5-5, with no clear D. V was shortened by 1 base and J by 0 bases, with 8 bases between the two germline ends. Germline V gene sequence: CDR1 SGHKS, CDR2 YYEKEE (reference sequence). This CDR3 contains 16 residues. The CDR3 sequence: CASSLSGGSGANVLTF. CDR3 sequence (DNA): TGTGCCAGCAGCTTGTCCGGTGGCTCTGGGGCCAACGTCCTGACTTTC.

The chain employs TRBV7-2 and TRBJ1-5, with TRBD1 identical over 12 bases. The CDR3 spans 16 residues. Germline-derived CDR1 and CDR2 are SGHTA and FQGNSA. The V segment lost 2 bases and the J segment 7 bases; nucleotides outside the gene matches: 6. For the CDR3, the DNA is TGTGCCAGCAGCTTATATGGGACAGGGGGCTTACAGCCCCAGCATTTT. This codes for CASSLYGTGGLQPQHF.

CDR3 amino acids: CASCQRGGNQETQYF. CDR3 bases: TGCGCCAGCTGCCAGCGGGGGGGAAATCAAGAGACCCAGTACTTC. The chain links TRBV5-1 to TRBJ2-5; TRBD2 agrees at 10 bases. The germline V gene has CDR1 SGHRS and CDR2 YFSETQ. The CDR3 consists of 15 residues. Losses at the gene ends were 7 bases for V and 2 bases for J; bases not matched to a gene: 8. Combining the CDR3 with reference TRBV5-1 and TRBJ2-5 gives the whole variable domain KAGVTQTPRYLIKTRGQQVTLSCSPISGHRSVSWYQQTPGQGLQFLFEYFSETQRNKGNFPGRFSGRQFSNSRSEMNVSTLELGDSALYLCASCQRGGNQETQYFGPGTRLLVL.

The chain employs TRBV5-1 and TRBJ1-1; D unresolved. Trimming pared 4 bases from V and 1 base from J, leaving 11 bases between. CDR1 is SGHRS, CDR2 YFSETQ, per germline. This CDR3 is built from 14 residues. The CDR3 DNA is TGCGCCAGCAGCCCCTCGGCGGAGAACACTGAAGCTTTCTTT. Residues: CASSPSAENTEAFF. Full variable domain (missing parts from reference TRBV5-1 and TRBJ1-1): KAGVTQTPRYLIKTRGQQVTLSCSPISGHRSVSWYQQTPGQGLQFLFEYFSETQRNKGNFPGRFSGRQFSNSRSEMNVSTLELGDSALYLCASSPSAENTEAFFGQGTRLTVV.